This T cell receptor (beta chain) derives from a study of T cells in localized non-small cell lung cancer (dated by TCRdb to about 2020). About the full investigation: Comparing tumors with uninvolved tumor-adjacent lungs, the study looked at the T cell repertoires of fewer than 250 patients with early-stage NSCLC. The cohort comprised approximately 240 treatment-naïve NSCLC patients with resected, localized lung tumors. NSCLC patients had a mean age of roughly 66 years, and around 130 were male and over 85 female.

In the germline V gene, CDR1 corresponds to KGHSH and CDR2 to LQKENI. The V and J ends are trimmed by 4 bases and 8 bases, leaving 14 bases between them. From the cysteine up to the phenylalanine, the CDR3 has a length of 13 residues. Just the 39-base CDR3 DNA is kept, in frame starting at base 1. What the research found in general, with its limitations: The highest T cell clonality was observed in uninvolved tumor-adjacent lung, where clonality exceeded that of tumor, suggesting that antigenic responses were more focused in uninvolved tumor-adjacent lung. A median of about 50 of the top 100 tumor clones turned up in the paired uninvolved adjacent lung, and under 30 of those clones also ranked among the top 100 of that same adjacent lung. Because the study design was exploratory, TCR variables were selected using unadjusted p-values without false-discovery rate correction. Multi-region tumor sequencing was not performed, so intratumor heterogeneity could not be excluded. Longer overall survival was associated with higher T cell density in blood, whereas shorter survival was associated with higher clonality in adjacent lung.

Comments on this clone: Its specific antigen is unknown. The record has no base qualities; no much larger clone is one base away.

At diagnosis, peripheral blood, uninvolved tumor-adjacent lung and tumor were collected and stored as a combination of fresh-frozen and FFPE material. For TCR repertoire profiling, blood samples were analyzed as peripheral blood mononuclear cells. The immunoSEQ Assay was used to sequence TCR beta CDR3 regions from DNA. The authors processed their data as follows. To compute T cell density, TCR beta template counts were normalized to usable DNA, which was estimated by amplifying housekeeping genes. Richness was estimated using the preseqR package, with extrapolation to 400,000 templates for PBMC samples and to 120,000 templates for tissue samples. Clonality was defined by subtracting Pielou's evenness from one. Tissue-enriched TCRs were identified through differential abundance testing performed on productive amino-acid clonotypes, with a minimum total count of 5 and an alpha of 0.1. Repertoire overlap between compartments was quantified with the Jaccard Index and Morisita Overlap Index. GLIPH grouped TCR beta CDR3s together with public tetramer-defined viral CDR3s, and a viral motif had to include at least three viral sequences and also show V-gene enrichment. Entries here come from immuneACCESS through TCRdb and include only in-frame sequences with V and J called. Some clones fail to appear in such tables; in the studies checked, an unresolved V gene covers under half of the shortfall, and the cause of the remainder is unknown. D and trimming come from the DNA, and the V and J calls and clone size come from that table. The sample table holds approximately 23,000 clones, of which more than 75% were seen once. Together, the top ten hold around 5.7% of the sample.

The clonotype originates from a man aged 35 to 69 with stage II lung adenocarcinoma. The chain joins TRBV18 to TRBJ1-1; a confident D gene designation cannot be given. The material was PBMCs, obtained before any cancer treatment. The DNA sequence is TGTGCCAGCTCACTCTACGACCGGGTCGAAGCTTTCTTT. It translates as CASSLYDRVEAFF.